This entry is about one TCR beta chain. What it binds is not known. The J segment lost 6 bases and the V segment lost 4 bases, leaving 7 bases of the junction unmatched. The length of the CDR3 is 16 residues. Germline V lookup: CDR1 SGHRS, CDR2 YFSETQ. This record comes from a study of shared clonotypes between healthy human individuals. Broader study findings: Researchers found naive subsets generally carried larger estimated richness than memory subsets.

The authors split each subset's genomic DNA evenly across several immunoSEQ plates. Produced via immunoSEQ multiplex PCR; TCRdb's table is partial and in-frame only. The sample lists 600,000 to 750,000 clones; around 72% were seen once. Memory CD4+ cells were the fraction left after CD45RA+ naive selection. Material: memory CD4+ T cells sorted from blood. Subset reported: CD45RA-negative fraction. The TCR was taken from a woman aged 25-40 years in good health. The chain uses TRBV5-1 and TRBJ2-5; 15 bases align to TRBD2. Here the CDR3 DNA reads TGCGCCAGCAGCACGGGACTAGCGGGAGGTAGAAAGACCCAGTACTTC. This gives the protein CASSTGLAGGRKTQYF. Complete variable domain (other parts from reference TRBV5-1 and TRBJ2-5): KAGVTQTPRYLIKTRGQQVTLSCSPISGHRSVSWYQQTPGQGLQFLFEYFSETQRNKGNFPGRFSGRQFSNSRSEMNVSTLELGDSALYLCASSTGLAGGRKTQYFGPGTRLLVL.